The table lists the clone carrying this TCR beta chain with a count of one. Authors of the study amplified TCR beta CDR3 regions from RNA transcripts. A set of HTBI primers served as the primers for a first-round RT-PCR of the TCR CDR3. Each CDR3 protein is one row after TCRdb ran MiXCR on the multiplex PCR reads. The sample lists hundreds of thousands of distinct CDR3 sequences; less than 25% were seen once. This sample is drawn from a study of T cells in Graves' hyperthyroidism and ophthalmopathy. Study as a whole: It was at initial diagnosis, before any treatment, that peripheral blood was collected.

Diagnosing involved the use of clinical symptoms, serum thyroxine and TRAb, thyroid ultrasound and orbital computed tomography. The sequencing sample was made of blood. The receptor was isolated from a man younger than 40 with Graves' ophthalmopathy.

CDR3: CASSESTRVDSYNEQFF. In nucleotides, the CDR3 is TGCGCCAGCAGTGAGTCGACTCGAGTGGACTCCTACAATGAGCAGTTCTTC. This chain connects TRBV10-1 to TRBJ2-1; unclear D gene. In germline, CDR1 is WNHNN, CDR2 SYGVQD (reference sequence). Trimming removed 0 bases from V and 0 bases from J, with 12 bases in between. The CDR3 spans 17 residues.